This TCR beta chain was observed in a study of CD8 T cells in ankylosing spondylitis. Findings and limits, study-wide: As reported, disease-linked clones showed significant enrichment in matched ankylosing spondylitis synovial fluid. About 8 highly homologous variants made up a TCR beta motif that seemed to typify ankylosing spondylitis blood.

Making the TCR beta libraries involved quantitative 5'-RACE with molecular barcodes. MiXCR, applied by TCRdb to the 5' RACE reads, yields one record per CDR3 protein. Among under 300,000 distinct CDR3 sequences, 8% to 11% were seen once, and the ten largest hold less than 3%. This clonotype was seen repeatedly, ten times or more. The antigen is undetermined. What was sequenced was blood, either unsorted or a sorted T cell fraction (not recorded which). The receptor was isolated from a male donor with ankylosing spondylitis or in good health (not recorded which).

CDR3 in DNA: TGTGCCAGCTCACCTCTAGCGGGGCACCAAGAGACCCAGTACTTC. Its protein is CASSPLAGHQETQYF. The chain joins TRBV18 to TRBJ2-5; 9 bases align to TRBD2. The germline CDR1 and CDR2 sequences are KGHSH and LQKENI. CDR3 size: 15 residues. Germline trimming cut 3 bases from V and 0 bases from J; bases unmatched to any gene: 2.